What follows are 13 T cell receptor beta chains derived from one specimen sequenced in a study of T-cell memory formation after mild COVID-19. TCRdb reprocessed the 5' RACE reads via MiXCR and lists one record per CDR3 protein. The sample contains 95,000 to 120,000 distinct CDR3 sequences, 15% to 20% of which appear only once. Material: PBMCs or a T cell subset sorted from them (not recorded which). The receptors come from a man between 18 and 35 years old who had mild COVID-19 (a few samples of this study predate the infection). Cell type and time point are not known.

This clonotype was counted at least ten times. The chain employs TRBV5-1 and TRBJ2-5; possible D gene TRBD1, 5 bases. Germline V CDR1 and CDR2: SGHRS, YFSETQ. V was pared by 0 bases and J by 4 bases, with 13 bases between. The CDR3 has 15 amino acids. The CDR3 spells CASSLGGSGGETQYF. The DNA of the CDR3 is TGCGCCAGCAGCTTGGGGGGCTCTGGTGGAGAGACCCAGTACTTC.

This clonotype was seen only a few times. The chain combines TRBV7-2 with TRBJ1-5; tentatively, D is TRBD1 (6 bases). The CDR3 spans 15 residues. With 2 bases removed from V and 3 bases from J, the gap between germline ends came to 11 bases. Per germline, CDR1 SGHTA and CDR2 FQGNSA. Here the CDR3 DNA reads TGTGCCAGCAGCTTAAAAGGGGGGTACAATCAGCCCCAGCATTTT. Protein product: CASSLKGGYNQPQHF.

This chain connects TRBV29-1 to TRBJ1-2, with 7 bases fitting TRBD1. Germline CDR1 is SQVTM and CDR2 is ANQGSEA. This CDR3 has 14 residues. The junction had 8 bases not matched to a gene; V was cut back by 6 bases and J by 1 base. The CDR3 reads CSVESGQHNYGYTF. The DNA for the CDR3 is TGCAGCGTAGAGTCGGGACAGCATAACTATGGCTACACCTTC.

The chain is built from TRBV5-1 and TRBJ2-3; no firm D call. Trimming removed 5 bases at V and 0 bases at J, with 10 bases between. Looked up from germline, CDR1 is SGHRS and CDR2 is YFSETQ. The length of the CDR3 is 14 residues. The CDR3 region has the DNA TGCGCCAGCAGGAATAGGGCCAGCACAGATACGCAGTATTTT. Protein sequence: CASRNRASTDTQYF.

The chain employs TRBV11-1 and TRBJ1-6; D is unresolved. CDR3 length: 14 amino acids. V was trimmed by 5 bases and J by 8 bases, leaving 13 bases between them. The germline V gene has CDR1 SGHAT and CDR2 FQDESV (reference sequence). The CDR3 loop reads CASSTRAAYSPLHF. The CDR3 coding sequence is TGTGCCAGCAGCACCAGAGCGGCTTATTCACCCCTCCACTTT.

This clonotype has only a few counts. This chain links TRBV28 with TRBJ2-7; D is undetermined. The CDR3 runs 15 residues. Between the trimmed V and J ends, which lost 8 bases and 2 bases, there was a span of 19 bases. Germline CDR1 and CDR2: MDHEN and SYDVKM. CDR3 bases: TGTGCCAGCGTTCCCCGATCCCCACTTACCTACGAGCAGTACTTC. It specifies CASVPRSPLTYEQYF.

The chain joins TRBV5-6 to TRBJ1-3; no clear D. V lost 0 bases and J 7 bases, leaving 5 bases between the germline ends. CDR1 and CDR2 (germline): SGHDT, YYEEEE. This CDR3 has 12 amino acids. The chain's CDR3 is CASSLGSNTIYF. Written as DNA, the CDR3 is TGTGCCAGCAGCTTGGGATCGAACACCATATATTTT.

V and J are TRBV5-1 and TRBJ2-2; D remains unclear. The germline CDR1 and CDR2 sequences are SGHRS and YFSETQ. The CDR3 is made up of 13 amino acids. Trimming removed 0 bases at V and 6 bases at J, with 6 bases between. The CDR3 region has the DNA TGCGCCAGCAGCTTGGTCGGTTCCGGGGAGCTGTTTTTT. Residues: CASSLVGSGELFF.

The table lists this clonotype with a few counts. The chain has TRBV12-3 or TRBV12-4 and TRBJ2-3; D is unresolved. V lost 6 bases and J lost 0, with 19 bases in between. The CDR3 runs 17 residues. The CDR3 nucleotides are TGTGCCAGCAGACCAAGGCGGCGGTCACCTAGCACAGATACGCAGTATTTT. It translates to CASRPRRRSPSTDTQYF.

The CDR3 nucleotides read TGTGCCAGCAGCGCCCCCGACACAGGGGGTTCACCCCTCCACTTT. Translating it yields CASSAPDTGGSPLHF. The rearrangement links TRBV4-2 to TRBJ1-6; 8 nucleotides agree with TRBD1. The CDR3 is 15 residues long. Trimming at V came to 5 bases and at J to 9 bases, leaving 9 bases not matched to a gene. Germline V gives CDR1 LGHNA, CDR2 YNFKEQ.

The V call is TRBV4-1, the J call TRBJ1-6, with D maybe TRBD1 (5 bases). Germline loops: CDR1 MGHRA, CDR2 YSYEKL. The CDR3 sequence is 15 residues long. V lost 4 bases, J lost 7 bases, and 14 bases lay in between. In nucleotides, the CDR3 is TGCGCCAGCAGCCCAGAGGAGTGGGGGAATTCACCCCTCCACTTT. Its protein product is CASSPEEWGNSPLHF.

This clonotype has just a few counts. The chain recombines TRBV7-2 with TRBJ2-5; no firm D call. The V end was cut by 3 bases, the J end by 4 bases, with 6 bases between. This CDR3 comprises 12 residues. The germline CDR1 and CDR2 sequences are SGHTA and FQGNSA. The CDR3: CASSLGLETQYF. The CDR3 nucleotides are TGTGCCAGCAGCTTGGGTCTAGAGACCCAGTACTTC.

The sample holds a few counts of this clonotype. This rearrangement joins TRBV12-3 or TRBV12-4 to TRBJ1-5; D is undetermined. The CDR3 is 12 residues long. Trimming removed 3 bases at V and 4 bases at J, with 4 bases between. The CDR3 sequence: CASSFANQPQHF. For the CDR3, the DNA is TGTGCCAGCAGTTTTGCTAATCAGCCCCAGCATTTT.